The clone carrying this T cell receptor beta chain was seen repeatedly, ten times or more. The sample originates from a study of shared clonotypes between healthy human individuals. Study-wide background: Contributing individuals were a couple of females and a few males aged 18 to 49. Donors had three CD4 naive, three CD4 memory, two CD8 naive and one CD8 memory plate apiece.

Germline V gene data show CDR1 as SGHRS and CDR2 as YFSETQ. This CDR3 is built from 15 residues. V was clipped by 3 bases and J by 8 bases, with 17 bases between them. TCRdb's copy holds only in-frame clones and misses some; the assay was immunoSEQ multiplex PCR. The sample shows roughly 330,000 clones, around 74% of them seen only once. Sequencing was carried out using memory CD4+ T cells sorted from blood. Subset reported: CD45RA-negative fraction. The rearrangement uses TRBV5-1 and TRBJ1-4; D is uncertain. This TCR derives from a man aged 30 to 39 in good health. The CDR3 coding sequence is TGCGCCAGCAGCTCCGTGACCTCCGGAGGGGAAAAACTGTTTTTT. It specifies CASSSVTSGGEKLFF.